The rows below give T cell receptor beta chains drawn from one sample of a study of shared clonotypes between healthy human individuals. Produced via immunoSEQ multiplex PCR; TCRdb's table is partial and in-frame only. The table includes about 1.4 million clones, 95% to 97% detected once. Specimen: naive CD4+ T cells sorted from blood. The receptor set was obtained from a man aged 30 to 45 in good health. Each CDR3 is given with its conserved first and last residue. The D gene is left open where the match is weak. Not every row has a clone size; where given, it reads once, few, many or a size class.

v_call	d_call	j_call	clone_size	cdr3_aa	cdr3_nt
TRBV27	-	TRBJ2-5	-	CASRGTQETQYF	TGTGCCAGCAGGGGGACCCAAGAGACCCAGTACTTC
TRBV28	-	TRBJ2-7	-	CASRPGGWPQGEQYF	TGTGCCAGCAGGCCAGGGGGGTGGCCCCAAGGCGAGCAGTACTTC
TRBV19	-	TRBJ2-7	-	CASSSDMLVSYEQYF	TGTGCCAGTAGTTCTGACATGCTTGTCTCCTACGAGCAGTACTTC
TRBV6-5	TRBD2	TRBJ2-3	-	CASSLREGTQYF	TGTGCCAGCAGTCTCAGGGAGGGGACGCAGTATTTT
TRBV6-5	TRBD2	TRBJ2-7	-	CASSYGAGGQEQYF	TGTGCCAGCAGTTATGGGGCGGGAGGGCAAGAGCAGTACTTC
TRBV2	-	TRBJ2-2	once	CASSEVPGMAGELFF	TGTGCCAGCAGTGAAGTCCCGGGGATGGCCGGGGAGCTGTTTTTT
TRBV6-5	TRBD1	TRBJ2-7	-	CASSRGTGGYYEQYF	TGTGCCAGCAGTAGAGGGACAGGGGGATACTACGAGCAGTACTTC
TRBV5-1	TRBD1	TRBJ2-4	once	CASSLGPGQGALAKNIQYF	TGCGCCAGCAGCTTGGGGCCCGGACAGGGGGCCCTAGCCAAAAACATTCAGTACTTC
TRBV6-1	-	TRBJ1-3	-	CASNIQGIRNTIYF	TGTGCCAGCAATATCCAGGGAATTCGGAACACCATATATTTT
TRBV5-1	-	TRBJ2-5	-	CASSFGGSGGGPQETQYF	TGCGCCAGCAGCTTCGGCGGGTCTGGGGGAGGCCCCCAAGAGACCCAGTACTTC
TRBV7-2	-	TRBJ2-2	-	CASSLATGLYTGELFF	TGTGCCAGCAGCTTAGCCACAGGGCTGTACACCGGGGAGCTGTTTTTT
TRBV2	-	TRBJ1-1	-	CATRGFRAPDWGAFF	TGTGCCACCCGAGGGTTCCGGGCCCCCGACTGGGGAGCTTTCTTT
TRBV6-5	-	TRBJ1-5	-	CASRKTGGEYQPQHF	TGTGCCAGCAGAAAGACAGGTGGTGAATACCAGCCCCAGCATTTT
TRBV4-1	TRBD1	TRBJ2-3	-	CASSQISWDRGTSTDTQYF	TGCGCCAGCAGCCAGATTTCCTGGGACAGGGGGACTAGCACAGATACGCAGTATTTT
TRBV5-4	-	TRBJ2-3	once	CASSLEGNTQYF	TGTGCCAGCAGCTTGGAAGGAAATACGCAGTATTTT
TRBV6-5	TRBD1	TRBJ1-1	-	CASSSTGQGNTEAFF	TGTGCCAGCAGTTCGACGGGACAGGGGAACACTGAAGCTTTCTTT
TRBV7-9	-	TRBJ2-6	-	CASSLALPIVLTF	TGTGCCAGCAGCTTAGCGTTGCCCATCGTCCTGACTTTC
TRBV28	TRBD1	TRBJ2-7	-	CASRTGPGDEQYF	TGTGCCAGCAGGACAGGGCCCGGGGACGAGCAGTACTTC
TRBV5-1	TRBD2	TRBJ2-7	-	CASSLGVAGNGEQYF	TGCGCCAGCAGCTTGGGGGTAGCGGGAAATGGCGAGCAGTACTTC
TRBV14	TRBD2	TRBJ2-3	-	CASSYQTSGTTTDTQYF	TGTGCCAGCAGCTATCAGACTAGCGGGACCACCACAGATACGCAGTATTTT
TRBV6-1	TRBD1	TRBJ1-5	once	CASRGTVQDQPQHF	TGTGCCAGCAGGGGGACAGTTCAAGATCAGCCCCAGCATTTT
TRBV9	-	TRBJ2-1	few	CASSVNPPNNEQFF	TGTGCCAGCAGCGTGAATCCCCCTAACAATGAGCAGTTCTTC
TRBV28	TRBD1	TRBJ1-5	-	CASSLAGTGSQPQHF	TGTGCCAGCAGTTTAGCCGGGACAGGGAGTCAGCCCCAGCATTTT
TRBV7-2	TRBD1	TRBJ2-5	-	CASSLAGGRETQYF	TGTGCCAGCAGCTTAGCAGGGGGCAGGGAGACCCAGTACTTC
TRBV27	-	TRBJ1-2	-	CASSLWPGSARGYTF	TGTGCCAGCAGTTTATGGCCGGGATCGGCGCGGGGCTACACCTTC
TRBV19	-	TRBJ2-1	-	CASSITGSSYNEQFF	TGTGCCAGTAGTATTACAGGGTCCTCCTACAATGAGCAGTTCTTC
TRBV27	TRBD2	TRBJ2-7	-	CASSFGLAGTYEQYF	TGTGCCAGCAGTTTTGGACTAGCGGGAACCTACGAGCAGTACTTC
TRBV14	TRBD2	TRBJ2-7	-	CASSPPPGTSGSANEQYF	TGTGCCAGCAGCCCACCCCCCGGGACTAGCGGGAGCGCGAACGAGCAGTACTTC
TRBV6-1	TRBD1	TRBJ1-5	-	CASSDQTGSQPQHF	TGTGCCAGCAGTGACCAGACAGGGAGTCAGCCCCAGCATTTT
TRBV2	-	TRBJ2-1	-	CASSGSRGYNEQFF	TGTGCCAGCAGTGGTTCTAGGGGGTACAATGAGCAGTTCTTC
TRBV19	-	TRBJ2-7	-	CASSSPSYEQYF	TGTGCCAGTAGTTCTCCTTCTTACGAGCAGTACTTC
TRBV7-2	-	TRBJ2-1	-	CASTPEFF	TGTGCCAGCACCCCGGAGTTCTTC
TRBV21-1	-	TRBJ2-5	-	CASSNSRRVEGETQYF	TGTGCCAGCAGCAATTCGCGCCGGGTAGAGGGGGAGACCCAGTACTTC
TRBV27	TRBD2	TRBJ2-2	-	CASNLAGVGTGELFF	TGTGCCAGTAATCTAGCGGGAGTGGGCACCGGGGAGCTGTTTTTT
TRBV6-1	-	TRBJ1-3	-	CASSELSGGAGYF	TGTGCCAGCAGTGAACTATCTGGGGGAGCTGGGTATTTT
TRBV6-1	-	TRBJ1-1	once	CASSTRRNTEAFF	TGTGCCAGCAGTACCAGGAGGAACACTGAAGCTTTCTTT
TRBV5-1	TRBD2	TRBJ2-1	few	CASSFASGGHLNEQFF	TGCGCCAGCAGCTTCGCTAGCGGGGGCCATCTCAATGAGCAGTTCTTC
TRBV5-6	TRBD2	TRBJ2-1	-	CASSLVRGSYNEQFF	TGTGCCAGCAGCTTGGTTCGCGGGAGCTACAATGAGCAGTTCTTC
TRBV7-3	TRBD2	TRBJ2-1	-	CASSIGPGLAGNEQFF	TGTGCCAGCAGCATTGGACCGGGACTAGCAGGGAATGAGCAGTTCTTC
TRBV19	TRBD1	TRBJ2-2	-	CASRQGADTGELFF	TGTGCCAGCCGCCAGGGGGCAGACACCGGGGAGCTGTTTTTT
TRBV19	TRBD2	TRBJ2-1	-	CASSILAGDRGNEQFF	TGTGCCAGTAGTATCCTAGCGGGAGATCGAGGCAATGAGCAGTTCTTC
TRBV5-1	-	TRBJ2-7	-	CASSFGTEQYF	TGCGCCAGCAGCTTTGGGACAGAGCAGTACTTC
TRBV27	TRBD2	TRBJ2-1	-	CASSFSGSNEQFF	TGTGCCAGCAGTTTTAGCGGGAGCAATGAGCAGTTCTTC
TRBV28	TRBD2	TRBJ2-2	-	CASRQLAGAAGELFF	TGTGCCAGCAGGCAACTAGCGGGAGCTGCCGGGGAGCTGTTTTTT
TRBV5-1	TRBD1	TRBJ2-2	-	CASSLPTDRVGTGELFF	TGCGCCAGCAGCTTGCCAACCGACAGGGTCGGCACCGGGGAGCTGTTTTTT
TRBV29-1	TRBD2	TRBJ2-5	-	CSVAGLAVRGETQYF	TGCAGCGTTGCCGGACTAGCGGTGCGAGGGGAGACCCAGTACTTC
TRBV7-3	-	TRBJ2-3	once	CASSLGPHATDTQYF	TGTGCCAGCAGCTTAGGCCCTCACGCCACAGATACGCAGTATTTT
TRBV19	TRBD1	TRBJ1-4	-	CASSRGLGTNEKLFF	TGTGCCAGTAGCAGGGGGCTTGGAACTAATGAAAAACTGTTTTTT
TRBV18	-	TRBJ2-5	-	CASSPLISGFQETQYF	TGTGCCAGCTCACCACTCATTAGTGGGTTCCAAGAGACCCAGTACTTC
TRBV9	-	TRBJ2-6	-	CASSVDLGGLGSGANVLTF	TGTGCCAGCAGCGTAGATCTTGGGGGACTGGGGTCTGGGGCCAACGTCCTGACTTTC
TRBV6-6	-	TRBJ2-7	-	CATASSITSYEQYF	TGTGCCACCGCCTCTAGCATAACCTCCTACGAGCAGTACTTC
TRBV5-1	-	TRBJ2-4	-	CASSLGPNNNIAKNIQYF	TGCGCCAGCAGCTTGGGGCCCAACAACAACATCGCCAAAAACATTCAGTACTTC
TRBV19	TRBD2	TRBJ2-1	-	CASRQALAGWMGSYNEQFF	TGTGCCAGTAGACAGGCACTAGCGGGATGGATGGGCTCCTACAATGAGCAGTTCTTC
TRBV11-2	-	TRBJ2-3	once	CASSLQGMSTDTQYF	TGTGCCAGCAGCCTACAGGGTATGAGCACAGATACGCAGTATTTT
TRBV11-1	-	TRBJ1-1	-	CASSWSFKTEAFF	TGTGCCAGCAGCTGGAGTTTCAAGACTGAAGCTTTCTTT
TRBV29-1	-	TRBJ1-1	-	CSVKVRVNTEAFF	TGCAGCGTTAAGGTCAGGGTCAATACTGAAGCTTTCTTT
TRBV4-3	TRBD1	TRBJ2-7	-	CASSQAVGTGVNIPYEQYF	TGCGCCAGCAGCCAAGCGGTGGGGACAGGGGTAAATATCCCCTACGAGCAGTACTTC